The 5 T cell receptor beta chains presented below share a single source sample, sequenced in a study of blood T cell repertoires in COVID-19. Some clones are missing from TCRdb's copy, which holds only in-frame ones; the method was immunoSEQ multiplex PCR. Of about 170,000 clones in the sample, around 80% were seen once. The sequenced sample consisted of peripheral blood. All receptors come from an older woman with COVID-19, enrolled during active disease.

The chain employs TRBV10-3 and TRBJ2-7; TRBD1 agrees at 7 bases. This CDR3 is built from 15 residues. Germline-derived CDR1 and CDR2 are ENHRY and SYGVKD. The J segment lost 7 bases and the V segment lost 2 bases, leaving 11 bases of the junction unmatched. CDR3 coding DNA: TGTGCCATCAGTGAGGGACAGGCAGGGGTTGGGGAGCAGTACGTC. Residues: CAISEGQAGVGEQYV.

The chain employs TRBV2 and TRBJ1-2; possible D gene TRBD1, 6 bases. V lost 3 bases, J lost 4 bases, and 18 bases lay in between. Per the germline V gene, CDR1 is SNHLY and CDR2 is FYNNEI. CDR3 length: 16 amino acids. Written as DNA, the CDR3 is TGTGCCAGCAGTGACCAGGGAGGGGGGCTGATCTATGGCTACACCTTC. Its protein product is CASSDQGGGLIYGYTF.

The chain recombines TRBV5-1 with TRBJ2-3, with 13 bases that match TRBD2. The CDR3 consists of 18 residues. J gave up 0 bases and V 0 bases, and 4 bases lay outside the gene matches. Per germline, CDR1 SGHRS and CDR2 YFSETQ. DNA of the CDR3: TGCGCCAGCAGCTTGGGGCGGGGACTAGCGGGAAGCACAGATACGCAGTATTTT. It is translated as CASSLGRGLAGSTDTQYF.

The rearrangement uses TRBV5-1 and TRBJ1-3, with 7 bases that match TRBD1. Germline V gives CDR1 SGHRS, CDR2 YFSETQ. After removal of 7 bases from V and 3 bases from J, the junction contained 4 bases not matched to a gene. There are 13 residues in the CDR3. CDR3 sequence reads: CASRQGSGNTIYF. CDR3 DNA: TGCGCCAGCCGACAGGGAAGTGGAAACACCATATATTTT.

This clone came up once. The chain recombines TRBV11-1 with TRBJ1-1, with D uncertain. Germline V gene data show CDR1 as SGHAT and CDR2 as FQDESV (reference sequence). The CDR3 extends over 13 amino acids. V was pared by 5 bases and J by 1 base, with 8 bases between. CDR3 residues: CASSLSWNTEAFF. In nucleotides, the CDR3 is TGTGCCAGCAGCCTCTCTTGGAACACTGAAGCTTTCTTT.